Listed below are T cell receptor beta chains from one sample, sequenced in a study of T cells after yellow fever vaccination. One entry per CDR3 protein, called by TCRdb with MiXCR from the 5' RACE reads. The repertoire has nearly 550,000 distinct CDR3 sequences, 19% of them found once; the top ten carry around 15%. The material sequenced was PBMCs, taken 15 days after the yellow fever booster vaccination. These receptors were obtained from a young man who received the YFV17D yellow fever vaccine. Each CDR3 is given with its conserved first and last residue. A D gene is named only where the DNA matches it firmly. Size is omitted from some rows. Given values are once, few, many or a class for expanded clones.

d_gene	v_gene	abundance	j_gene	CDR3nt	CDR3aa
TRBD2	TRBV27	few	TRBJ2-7	TGTGCCAGCAGCTCACCGGGGGGGGGCAGGTACGAGCAGTACTTC	CASSSPGGGRYEQYF
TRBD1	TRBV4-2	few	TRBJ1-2	TGTGCCAGCAGCCAAGCGGGACAGGACTCGCATGGCTACACCTTC	CASSQAGQDSHGYTF
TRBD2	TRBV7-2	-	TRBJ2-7	TGTGCCAGCAGCCCCGTCGGAAGCGGGAGACACGAGCAGTACTTC	CASSPVGSGRHEQYF
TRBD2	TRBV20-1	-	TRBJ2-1	TGCAGTGCAAAGACTAGCGGGAGGGCCAGGAATGAGCAGTTCTTC	CSAKTSGRARNEQFF
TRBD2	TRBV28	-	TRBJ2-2	TGTGCCAGCAGTCCTGGGACTAGCGGGAGGGTGAACACCGGGGAGCTGTTTTTT	CASSPGTSGRVNTGELFF
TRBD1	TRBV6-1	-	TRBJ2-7	TGTGCCAGCACCGTGGGGACAGGGAATGGCTACGAGCAGTACTTC	CASTVGTGNGYEQYF
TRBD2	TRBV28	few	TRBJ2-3	TGTGCCAGCAGTACCCTGACTAGCGGGATCTCAGATACGCAGTATTTT	CASSTLTSGISDTQYF
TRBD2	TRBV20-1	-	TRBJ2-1	TGCAGTGCTAGATCGGCTAGCGGCCTTATATCCTACAATGAGCAGTTCTTC	CSARSASGLISYNEQFF
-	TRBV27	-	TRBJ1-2	TGTGCCAGCACCCCGGGGACCCCGGGCTATGGCTACACCTTC	CASTPGTPGYGYTF
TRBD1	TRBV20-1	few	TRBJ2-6	TGCAGTGCTAGAGGGCCTGGGGGACAGGGGGTCTCTGGGGCCAACGTCCTGACTTTC	CSARGPGGQGVSGANVLTF
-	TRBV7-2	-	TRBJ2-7	TGTGCCAGCAGCTCGGGACCACAATACGAGCAGTACTTC	CASSSGPQYEQYF
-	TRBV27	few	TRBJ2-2	TGTGCCAGCAGTTTCTCGGGAAGAACCGGGGAGCTGTTTTTT	CASSFSGRTGELFF
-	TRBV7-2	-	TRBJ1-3	TGTGCCAGCAGCCCCGCCTTTGGGGCAGAGAGAAACACCATATATTTT	CASSPAFGAERNTIYF
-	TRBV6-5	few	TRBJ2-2	TGTGCCAGCAGTTACCTGGGGGGGCGCATGGCCGGGGAGCTGTTTTTT	CASSYLGGRMAGELFF
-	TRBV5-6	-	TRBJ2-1	TGTGCCAGCTCCCCGGGAGCATATTACAATGAGCAGTTCTTC	CASSPGAYYNEQFF
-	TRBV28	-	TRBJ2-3	TGTGCCAGCAGTTTATGGAGGGAACCGCAGTATTTT	CASSLWREPQYF
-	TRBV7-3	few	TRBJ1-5	TGTGCCAGCAGCTTAAGGGAGGTCCACCAGCCCCAGCATTTT	CASSLREVHQPQHF
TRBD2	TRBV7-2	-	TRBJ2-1	TGTGCCAGCAGCTCGCGACTAGCGGGAGGTAGTGAGCAGTTCTTC	CASSSRLAGGSEQFF
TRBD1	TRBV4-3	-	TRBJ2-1	TGCGCCAGCAGCCAAGGACAGGGTGATGAGCAGTTCTTC	CASSQGQGDEQFF
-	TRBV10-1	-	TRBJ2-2	TGCGCCAGCAGTGGGGACGCTCGTAACACCGGGGAGCTGTTTTTT	CASSGDARNTGELFF
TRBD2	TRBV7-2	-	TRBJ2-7	TGTGCCAGCAGCTCCTCCGGGAGCGGGAGCCACGAGCAGTACTTC	CASSSSGSGSHEQYF
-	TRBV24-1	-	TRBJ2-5	TGTGCCACCAGTGATTGGGACCAAGAGACCCAGTACTTC	CATSDWDQETQYF
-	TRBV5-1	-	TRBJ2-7	TGCGCCAGCAGCTTGGACAGGCCCACCTACGAGCAGTACTTC	CASSLDRPTYEQYF
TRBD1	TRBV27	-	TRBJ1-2	TGTGCCAGCAGTTTCAGCAGGGGGACGAGGAACATCTATGGCTACACCTTC	CASSFSRGTRNIYGYTF
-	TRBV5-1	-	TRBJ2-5	TGCGCCAGCAGCTTGGCGACCGGAAAACCCGTGCGAGAGACCCAGTACTTC	CASSLATGKPVRETQYF
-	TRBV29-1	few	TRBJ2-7	TGCAGCGTTGAAGACAGGGGGGACGAGCAGTACTTC	CSVEDRGDEQYF
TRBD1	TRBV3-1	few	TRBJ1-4	TGTGCCAGCAGCCGGGACAGGACCCGGAGCGAAAAACTGTTTTTT	CASSRDRTRSEKLFF
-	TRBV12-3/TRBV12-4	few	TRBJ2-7	TGTGCCAGCAGGGCGGGACGGAAGAGCTCCTACGAGCAGTACTTC	CASRAGRKSSYEQYF
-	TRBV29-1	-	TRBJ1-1	TGCAGCGTTGAATCGGGGAACACTGAAGCTTTCTTT	CSVESGNTEAFF
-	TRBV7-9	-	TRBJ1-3	TGTGCCAGCAGCTCACTCGGCACCATATATTTT	CASSSLGTIYF
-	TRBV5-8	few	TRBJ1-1	TGTGCCAGCAAAGAGGGGATACGGACTGAAGCTTTCTTT	CASKEGIRTEAFF
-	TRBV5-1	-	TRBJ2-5	TGCGCCAGTGGGGGGGCCGGGAGACCAGGCCAAGAGACCCAGTACTTC	CASGGAGRPGQETQYF
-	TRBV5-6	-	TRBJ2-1	TGTGCCAGCAGCTTGGTTTTGGCGGATGAGCAGTTCTTC	CASSLVLADEQFF
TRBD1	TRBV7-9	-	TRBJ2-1	TGTGCCAGCAGCTACGGGACAGGGGACAGTGAGCAGTTCTTC	CASSYGTGDSEQFF
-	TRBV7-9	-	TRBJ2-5	TGTGCCAGCGCCCATCTAGCTTCGAGAGAGACCCAGTACTTC	CASAHLASRETQYF
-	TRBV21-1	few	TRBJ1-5	TGTGCCGCTGGACAGGGGAGGCAGCCCCAGCATTTT	CAAGQGRQPQHF
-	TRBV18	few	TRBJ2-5	TGTGCCAGCTCACCAGTGGTAGCGGAGTTCCAAGAGACCCAGTACTTC	CASSPVVAEFQETQYF
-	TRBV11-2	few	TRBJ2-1	TGTGCCAGCAGCTTAGGACGAAACCTGTTTGAGCAGTTCTTC	CASSLGRNLFEQFF
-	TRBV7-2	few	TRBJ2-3	TGTGCCAGCAGCTTAGCGACCGGGAGTTACTCAGATACGCAGTATTTT	CASSLATGSYSDTQYF
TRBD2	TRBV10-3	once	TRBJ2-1	TGTGCCATCAGTGAGGCTAGCGGCAACAATGAGCAGTTCTTC	CAISEASGNNEQFF
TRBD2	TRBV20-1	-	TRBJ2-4	TGCAGTGCGAAGGTTAGCGGGAGGGCCCAGGCCAAAAACATTCAGTACTTC	CSAKVSGRAQAKNIQYF
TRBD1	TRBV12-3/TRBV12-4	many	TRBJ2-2	TGTGCCAGCAGGGGACAGGGTAACACCGGGGAGCTGTTTTTT	CASRGQGNTGELFF
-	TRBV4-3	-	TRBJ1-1	TGCGCCAGCAGCCAAGAGTCGGAGAACACTGAAGCTTTCTTT	CASSQESENTEAFF
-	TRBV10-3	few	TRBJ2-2	TGTGCCATCAGTGGCCAGTCAGGAGTAGCGAGGGACGGGGAGCTGTTTTTT	CAISGQSGVARDGELFF
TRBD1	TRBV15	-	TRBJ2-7	TGTGCCACCAGCAACCGGGACAGGGGGTTGTACGAGCAGTACTTC	CATSNRDRGLYEQYF
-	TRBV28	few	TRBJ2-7	TGTGCCAGCAGCTATACAGGGAGAGACTACGAGCAGTACTTC	CASSYTGRDYEQYF
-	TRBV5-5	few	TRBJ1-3	TGTGCCAGCAGCTTGAATGTGCCAAACTCTGGAAACACCATATATTTT	CASSLNVPNSGNTIYF
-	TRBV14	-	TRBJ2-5	TGTGCCAGCAGCCAACTGGGTTACCAAGAGACCCAGTACTTC	CASSQLGYQETQYF
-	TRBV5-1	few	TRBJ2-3	TGCGCCAGCAGCCCTCGCGCTGCCGCGGGCACAGATACGCAGTATTTT	CASSPRAAAGTDTQYF
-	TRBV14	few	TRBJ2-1	TGTGCCAGCAGACAAGTGCGATCTAGCGCCAGTTCCTACAATGAGCAGTTCTTC	CASRQVRSSASSYNEQFF
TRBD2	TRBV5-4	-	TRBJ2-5	TGTGCCAGCAGCTCGGGACTAGCGGGGATCCAAAAAGAGACCCAGTACTTC	CASSSGLAGIQKETQYF
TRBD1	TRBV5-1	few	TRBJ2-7	TGCGCCAGCAGCGCCCGCCGGGACAGCAAAACCTACGAGCAGTACTTC	CASSARRDSKTYEQYF
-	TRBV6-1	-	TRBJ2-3	TGTGCCATGAGCCGGGCCGAGCACGATACGCAGTATTTT	CAMSRAEHDTQYF
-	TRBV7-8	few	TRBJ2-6	TGTGCCAGCAGCTTAGTAGTCCGGGGAATTCACGTCCTGACTTTC	CASSLVVRGIHVLTF
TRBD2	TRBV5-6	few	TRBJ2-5	TGTGCCAGCAGCTGGACTAGCGGAGATCAAGAGACCCAGTACTTC	CASSWTSGDQETQYF
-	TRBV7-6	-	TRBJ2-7	TGTGCCAGCAGCTTAGGGACAAGCCAACAATACGAGCAGTACTTC	CASSLGTSQQYEQYF
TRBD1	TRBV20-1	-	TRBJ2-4	TGCAGTGCTAGCGGGACAGGGGGCACCCAAAACATTCAGTACTTC	CSASGTGGTQNIQYF
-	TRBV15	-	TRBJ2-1	TGTGCCACCAGCAGGACAGACTACCTCTTGCGCAATGAGCAGTTCTTC	CATSRTDYLLRNEQFF